This T cell receptor beta chain emerged from a study of blood T cell repertoires in COVID-19. Trimming left V 5 bases short and J 2 bases short, with 13 bases between. The CDR3 spans 14 residues. The germline CDR1 and CDR2 sequences are MDHEN and SYDVKM. Sequencing was performed with immunoSEQ multiplex PCR; in TCRdb, only in-frame clones are kept and a portion is missing. The profile covers roughly 120,000 clones, with more than 75% appearing a single time and roughly 5.4% taken by the ten largest. This TCR was sampled from a human donor in a cohort sampled during active COVID-19. This rearrangement joins TRBV28 to TRBJ2-7; D ambiguous. The sample consisted of peripheral blood. The CDR3 protein is CASSPTSETYEQYF. CDR3 in DNA: TGTGCCAGCAGTCCCACAAGCGAGACCTACGAGCAGTACTTC.